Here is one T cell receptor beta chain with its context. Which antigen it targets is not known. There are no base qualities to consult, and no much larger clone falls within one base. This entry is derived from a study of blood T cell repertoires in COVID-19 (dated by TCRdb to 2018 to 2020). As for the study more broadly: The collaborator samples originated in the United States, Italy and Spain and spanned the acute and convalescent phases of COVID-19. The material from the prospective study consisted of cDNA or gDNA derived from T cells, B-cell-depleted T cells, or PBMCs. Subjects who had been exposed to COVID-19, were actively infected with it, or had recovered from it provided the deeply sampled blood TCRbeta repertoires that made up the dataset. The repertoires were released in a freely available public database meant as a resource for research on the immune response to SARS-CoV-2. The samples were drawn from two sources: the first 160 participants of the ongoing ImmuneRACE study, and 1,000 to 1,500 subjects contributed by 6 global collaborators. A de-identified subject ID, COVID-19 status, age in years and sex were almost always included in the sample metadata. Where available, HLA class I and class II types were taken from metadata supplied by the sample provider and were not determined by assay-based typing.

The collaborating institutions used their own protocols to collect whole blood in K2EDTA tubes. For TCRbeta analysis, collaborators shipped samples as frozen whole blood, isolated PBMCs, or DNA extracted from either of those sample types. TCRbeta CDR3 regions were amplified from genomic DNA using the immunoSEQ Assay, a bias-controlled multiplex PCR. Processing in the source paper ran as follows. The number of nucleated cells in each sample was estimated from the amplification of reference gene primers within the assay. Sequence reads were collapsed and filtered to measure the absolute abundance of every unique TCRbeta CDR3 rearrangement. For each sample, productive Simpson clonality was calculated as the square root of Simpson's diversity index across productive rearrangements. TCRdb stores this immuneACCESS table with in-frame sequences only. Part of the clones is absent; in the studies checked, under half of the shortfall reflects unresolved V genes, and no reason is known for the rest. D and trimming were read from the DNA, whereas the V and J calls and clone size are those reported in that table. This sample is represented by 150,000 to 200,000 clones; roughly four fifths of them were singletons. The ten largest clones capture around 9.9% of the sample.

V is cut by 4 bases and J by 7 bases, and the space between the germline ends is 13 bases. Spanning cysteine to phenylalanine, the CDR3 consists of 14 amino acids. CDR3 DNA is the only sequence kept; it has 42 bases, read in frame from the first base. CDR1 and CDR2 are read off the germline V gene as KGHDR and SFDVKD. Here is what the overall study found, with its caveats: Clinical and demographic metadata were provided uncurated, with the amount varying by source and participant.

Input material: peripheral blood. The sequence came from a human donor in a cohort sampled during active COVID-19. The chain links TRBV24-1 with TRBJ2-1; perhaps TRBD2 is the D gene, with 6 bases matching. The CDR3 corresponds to CATSEGGSLNEQFF. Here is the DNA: TGTGCCACCAGTGAGGGGGGTTCCCTTAATGAGCAGTTCTTC.